What follows describes a single T cell receptor (beta chain). Its antigen is still unknown. This entry comes from a study of cytomegalovirus exposure and HLA in healthy donors. Findings and caveats of the study: Altogether, about 160 TCR beta chains were recorded as cytomegalovirus-associated.

J lost 2 bases, V lost 0 bases, and 3 bases had no gene match. The CDR3 sequence is 17 residues long. Germline CDR1 SGHDN, CDR2 FVKESK. PCR involved 60 Vbeta and 13 Jbeta primers. TCRdb's copy holds only in-frame clones and misses some; the assay was immunoSEQ multiplex PCR. Among around 180,000 clones listed, approximately 80% were seen once. Sequenced: PBMCs. The gene calls are TRBV14 and TRBJ1-6; 8 positions agree with TRBD1. This clonotype was sampled from a man aged 25 to 40 in good health and CMV-seropositive. The CDR3 coding sequence is TGTGCCAGCAGCCAAGAAACAGGGGGGACCTATAATTCACCCCTCCACTTT. Amino acids: CASSQETGGTYNSPLHF. Based on the CDR3 plus reference TRBV14 and TRBJ1-6, the full variable domain is EAGVTQFPSHSVIEKGQTVTLRCDPISGHDNLYWYRRVMGKEIKFLLHFVKESKQDESGMPNNRFLAERTGGTYSTLKVQPAELEDSGVYFCASSQETGGTYNSPLHFGNGTRLTVT.